This T cell receptor (beta chain) was obtained from a study of cytomegalovirus exposure and HLA in healthy donors (dated by TCRdb to about 2017). At the level of the whole study: An earlier analysis of several hundred of the donors reported more than 250 Gb of sequence data and 100 million to 130 million unique TCR beta sequences from roughly 180 million T cells. An early release covering 550 to 650 HLA-typed donors comprised roughly 300 gigabases of sequencing data and 85 million to 100 million unique TCR sequences. The genetic ancestry cluster associated with self-reported Caucasian donors included roughly 84% of the roughly 390 genotyped donors. The aim of the study was to test whether cataloging public T cell receptors could identify signatures of past pathogen exposure. The study profiled the T cell repertoires of 500 to 800 subjects by immunosequencing and related them to cytomegalovirus serostatus. In addition to the first cohort of roughly 700 subjects, a separate validation cohort of approximately 130 different subjects was used. To predict cytomegalovirus infection status, the study combined high-throughput TCR immunosequencing, statistical association of individual TCRs with disease status, and machine learning. To study patterns of TCR occurrence, a later analysis re-analyzed previously published TCR beta repertoires from 666 donors and added high-resolution HLA genotyping. The later analysis used no new phenotypic data to find candidate immune exposures, relying instead on TCR beta sequences and their occurrence across donors. An earlier analysis of approximately 500 of the donors applied high-throughput TCR beta sequencing to assess whether each TCR beta V gene segment acted as functional or pseudogenic. Donor age, sex, ethnicity and CMV serostatus were collected together with the repertoire data. Genome-wide SNP genotypes for about three fifths of the roughly 670 donors were used in a later genetic analysis, which treated that subset as a discovery cohort. All discovery cohort repertoires had been generated on a single sequencing platform. Class I and class II HLA loci were covered by the typing at four-digit resolution. Typing coverage differed by locus: A, B, C, DRB1 and DQB1 were typed in roughly 620-640 donors, DQA1 in 522, DPA1 in approximately 600, and DPB1 in just under 480. Because of strong linkage in the cohort, five DR-DQ haplotypes were treated as single units for association and clustering. Among about 370 genotyped donors of the cohort, an average of about 240,000 unique TCR beta nucleotide sequences was sequenced per donor, of which 15% to 20% were non-productive. Summary of the overall study and its limitations: In a later genetic analysis, a missense DCLRE1C variant was associated with V-gene and J-gene trimming of TCR beta chains, and the association was replicated in an independent cohort. HLA typing was unavailable for some donors at each locus, so association tests used only the typed subset. In an earlier analysis of some 500 of the donors, most TCR beta V segments were observed in productive rearrangements about 87% or about 30% of the time, broadly matching IMGT annotations. While some public TCRs were present in many individuals, most TCR sequences turned up only very rarely across donors. The cohort was sequenced for TCR beta chains only, and without alpha or paired-chain data the features that could be detected were limited. In both the original and validation cohorts, the classifier was reported to diagnose cytomegalovirus status with high specificity and sensitivity. The earlier analysis of almost 600 of the donors excluded about 16 rarely observed V segments, including chromosome 9 orphons, because counts were too low. Roughly uniform sequencing depth across donors was assumed in presence/absence analyses, although this assumption may not hold. A later genetic analysis reported fewer N-insertions in productive TCRs among donors in an Asian-associated ancestry cluster than the roughly 700-donor mean. A further reported finding was that TCR beta sequences accurately predicted the HLA-A and HLA-B alleles for most subjects in the first cohort. A group of highly shared sequence variants was considered likely to be a technical artifact of the sequencing pipeline. In vitro tests confirmed that a few of the cytomegalovirus-associated TCR beta chains recognize cytomegalovirus antigens. A total of 150 or so TCR beta chains were listed by the study as associated with cytomegalovirus. In a later analysis, HLA-associated TCR beta chains showed more clonal expansion and lower generation probabilities than non-associated chains that were equally common. The authors suggested that the approach could potentially be extended to other disease states and immunological phenotypes. Some IMGT-functional V segments, including TRBV6-2 and TRBV6-3, could not be distinguished by the 87-base-pair reads and were therefore excluded. Specific HLA alleles were associated with 15,000 to 20,000 TCR beta sequences at a false discovery rate of 0.05 in a later analysis. For the cohort, immune exposure information was limited to CMV serostatus. According to a later analysis, TCR association rates differed among HLA loci, with DRB1 alleles showing the most associated TCRs and HLA-C alleles showing the fewest. In a later analysis, several top co-occurrence clusters were reported to appear linked to parvovirus B19, influenza, CMV and Epstein-Barr virus. Most CMV-associated TCR beta chains appeared to be HLA-restricted in a later analysis, and the HLA associations seemed to be driven largely by CMV exposure. When HLA alleles, especially DR and DQ, strongly co-occurred, attributing TCR associations to individual alleles was difficult. Correlated functional status among segregating V segments might reflect linkage disequilibrium, but an unknown experimental factor could not be ruled out.

Sequences MGHRA (CDR1) and YSYEKL (CDR2) are obtained from the germline V gene. V has 6 bases trimmed and J has 9 bases trimmed; junction bases matching no gene number 12. The CDR3, from cysteine to phenylalanine, totals 15 residues. The retained sequence is limited to the CDR3, 45 bases, with the frame set at the first base. Regarding this clone: This clone's antigen is unknown. No base quality information exists; no much larger clone differs at one position.

The cohort was made up of 650 to 700 healthy bone marrow donors. Cohort members were all nominally healthy when sampled, although unrecorded immune exposures were likely present. The donor tested CMV seropositive, placing the donor among the 310 or so seropositive members of the cohort. A peripheral blood sample was provided by each donor, and peripheral blood mononuclear cells were used for TCR beta sequencing. The Qiagen DNeasy Blood Extraction Kit was used to extract genomic DNA from the blood cell samples. The method behind the library was the immunoSEQ multiplex PCR assay. A mixture of 60 forward primers for TCR Vbeta segments and 13 reverse primers for TCR Jbeta segments was used in the multiplex PCR. The CDR3 region of rearranged TCR beta genes was amplified from genomic DNA with a multiplex PCR assay. The amplified TCR beta libraries were sequenced on the Illumina HiSeq System as 87-base-pair reads. As for the authors' bioinformatics: Across the 500 to 750 repertoires, a later analysis counted roughly 84 million unique TCR beta chains, approximately 12 million of which were shared by at least two donors. Raw reads were error-corrected and collapsed into unique sequences with a nearest-neighbor algorithm that merged closely related sequences to remove PCR and sequencing errors. To assign V, D and J gene segments, CDR3 sequences were aligned to IMGT reference sequences. For a sequence to be retained, at least a six-nucleotide match to both a V gene segment and a J gene segment was required. A rearrangement was called productive if the CDR3 had no stop codons and remained in frame with V and J, and every other rearrangement was called non-productive. CDR3 was defined according to IMGT convention as the region running from the second conserved V-encoded cysteine to the conserved J-encoded phenylalanine. Sequences without an unambiguous match to a single V gene segment were excluded from the earlier analysis of about 600 of the donors. In an earlier analysis of some 590 of the donors, a V segment was called functional when productive rearrangements were above 56.7%, and segregating when the standard deviation between donors exceeded 5%. A statistical classification framework was built to diagnose cytomegalovirus status from the catalog of TCR beta chain sequences. In a later analysis, TCR nucleotide sequences were compared against IMGT/GENE-DB human TR gene sequences so that V and J genes could be assigned. In a later analysis, CDR3 sequences and most-parsimonious VDJ recombination scenarios were assigned using the TCRdist pipeline. In a later analysis, each TCR beta chain was defined by its CDR3 amino acid sequence together with its V-gene family, and reads without a unique V-gene family were excluded. As a way to deal with suspected cross-contamination and a sequencing artifact, a later analysis dropped over 550 nucleotide sequences that were highly shared and had low generation probability. In a later analysis, a clonal expansion index was calculated for each public chain from normalized within-repertoire ranks of inferred template counts. In a later analysis, generation probabilities were computed using a VDJ recombination model fitted to out-of-frame rearrangements, and the results were checked against IGoR. A later analysis scored TCR-TCR, TCR-HLA and TCR-CMV co-occurrence with hypergeometric tests, applying a repertoire-size bias correction to TCR pairs. In a later analysis, false discovery rates were estimated by permuting HLA or CMV assignments 20 times. In a later analysis, co-occurring TCRs were grouped with DBSCAN, and TCRdist sequence similarity was added when clustering was performed within HLA-allele-positive subsets. For co-occurrence clustering, repertoires with fewer than 30,000 or more than 120,000 public chains were excluded, along with a handful of repertoires with anomalous nucleotide sharing. Imported from immuneACCESS, the table was reduced by TCRdb to in-frame sequences with V and J called. These copies leave out some clones; in studies compared against another copy, an unresolved V gene accounts for under half, and the cause of the remainder is not known. V and J calls plus clone size are reproduced from that table; the DNA served to infer D and trimming. A total of 95,000 to 150,000 clones appear in this sample, roughly a tenth of them only once. The ten largest clones add up to just over 4.5% of the sample.

The sequence came from a woman aged 18-29 years in good health and CMV-seropositive. This chain is built from TRBV4-1 and TRBJ2-1, and TRBD2 aligns with 9 junction nucleotides. Sequencing used PBMCs. The nucleotides read TGCGCCAGCAGTCTTGTAGCGGGAGAAGAGGGTGAGCAGTTCTTC. This is translated as CASSLVAGEEGEQFF.